Listed below are T cell receptor beta chains from one sample, sequenced in a study of human T cells and chemical hapten exposure. TCRdb re-called the RACE reads with MiXCR, one entry per CDR3 protein. The sample lists around 110,000 distinct CDR3 sequences, approximately 12% seen once, with 1.6% in the top ten. Sample: whole blood, taken in connection with sensitization to the hapten diphenylcyclopropenone (DPC). The receptors shown here come from a woman aged 50 to 65 with alopecia areata. Some clones in this sample may be carry-over from other donors' samples. Each CDR3 is given with its conserved first and last residue. The order of the fields is J gene, V gene, CDR3 protein.

J: TRBJ1-1; V: TRBV24-1; CDR3: CATSDYRNTEAFF
J: TRBJ2-7; V: TRBV28; CDR3: CASRTSVAYEQYF
J: TRBJ2-7; V: TRBV28; CDR3: CASSLSFSYEQYF
J: TRBJ1-2; V: TRBV28; CDR3: CASSSGQGASGYTF
J: TRBJ2-2; V: TRBV6-2/TRBV6-3; CDR3: CASSYKDDTGELFF
J: TRBJ1-5; V: TRBV29-1; CDR3: CSVRVQGGDQPQHF
J: TRBJ1-4; V: TRBV28; CDR3: CASSSDRGRLKLFF
J: TRBJ1-1; V: TRBV6-5; CDR3: CASSRDLGGTEAFF
J: TRBJ2-7; V: TRBV20-1; CDR3: CSARDRVPYEQYF
J: TRBJ1-2; V: TRBV4-3; CDR3: CASSQGHGIYGYTF
J: TRBJ2-3; V: TRBV11-2; CDR3: CASSLRTGPDTQYF
J: TRBJ1-2; V: TRBV29-1; CDR3: CSVFRQDRKYGYTF
J: TRBJ2-1; V: TRBV29-1; CDR3: CSVLVGTYNEQFF
J: TRBJ1-5; V: TRBV7-9; CDR3: CASSFGLTGDDQPQHF
J: TRBJ1-1; V: TRBV2; CDR3: CASTPLVTMAFF
J: TRBJ1-1; V: TRBV10-3; CDR3: CAIRRVESRGEAFF
J: TRBJ1-1; V: TRBV7-9; CDR3: CASSSSVNTEAFF
J: TRBJ2-7; V: TRBV20-1; CDR3: CSLPGGAGRYEQYF
J: TRBJ2-1; V: TRBV29-1; CDR3: CSGWTGGQFF
J: TRBJ1-2; V: TRBV6-6; CDR3: CATTDYGYTF
J: TRBJ2-2; V: TRBV24-1; CDR3: CATSRGLAGELFF
J: TRBJ1-2; V: TRBV4-1; CDR3: CASRPGDSANYGYTF
J: TRBJ2-7; V: TRBV28; CDR3: CASSSSGTGGYEQYF
J: TRBJ2-5; V: TRBV5-1; CDR3: CASSRTGEETQYF
J: TRBJ1-1; V: TRBV20-1; CDR3: CSARGDLTEAFF
J: TRBJ2-5; V: TRBV5-1; CDR3: CASSLGQAQETQYF
J: TRBJ1-1; V: TRBV7-9; CDR3: CASSLAESGQLNTEAFF
J: TRBJ2-3; V: TRBV27; CDR3: CASSPSTDTQYF
J: TRBJ1-6; V: TRBV6-5; CDR3: CASSAPTGAASPLHF
J: TRBJ2-7; V: TRBV5-6; CDR3: CASSLGALRTYEQYF
J: TRBJ2-5; V: TRBV7-2; CDR3: CASSLAQSGIQETQYF
J: TRBJ2-7; V: TRBV6-6; CDR3: CASSYLAPTLTDSYEQYF
J: TRBJ2-1; V: TRBV12-3/TRBV12-4; CDR3: CASSRSGGYNEQFF
J: TRBJ1-2; V: TRBV3-1; CDR3: CASSPWTVNYGYTF
J: TRBJ2-7; V: TRBV5-1; CDR3: CASRRDYRSSYEQYF
J: TRBJ2-1; V: TRBV11-3; CDR3: CASSLAGTGITLSYNEQFF
J: TRBJ1-1; V: TRBV6-5; CDR3: CASRSDRGRNTEAFF
J: TRBJ2-1; V: TRBV19; CDR3: CASTPTLSYNEQFF
J: TRBJ1-1; V: TRBV12-3/TRBV12-4; CDR3: CASSQKGGWVNTEAFF
J: TRBJ2-2; V: TRBV6-4; CDR3: CASRLEPNTGELFF